Presented here are 29 T cell receptor beta chains from one specimen sequenced in a study of cytomegalovirus exposure and HLA in healthy donors. Use of 60 Vbeta and 13 Jbeta primers characterized the PCR. Assay used: immunoSEQ multiplex PCR; TCRdb lists only in-frame clones, some missing. The sample has about 120,000 clones, over 60% seen once. The sample comprised PBMCs. The receptors derive from a female donor in good health and CMV-seronegative.

The chain employs TRBV27 and TRBJ1-6, with a possible D match to TRBD1 (6 bases). Germline CDR1 reads MNHEY; CDR2 reads SMNVEV (reference sequence). The CDR3 is 16 residues long. The V gene lost 5 bases and the J gene lost 10 bases, with 21 bases spanning the gap. CDR3: CASSRQGRRGYSPLHF. The CDR3 region has the DNA TGTGCCAGCAGTCGTCAGGGGCGCCGGGGTTACTCACCCCTCCACTTT.

The chain joins TRBV25-1 to TRBJ2-7; 8 nucleotides align to TRBD2. Germline CDR1 is MGHDK and CDR2 is SYGVNS. This CDR3 spans 15 amino acids. Trimming cost V 1 base and J 3 bases; bases outside gene matches: 5. The CDR3 coding sequence is TGTGCCAGCAGTGAATTGGGACTAGGAGACTACGAGCAGTACTTC. This sequence encodes CASSELGLGDYEQYF.

This sequence joins TRBV10-3 and TRBJ2-5; tentatively, D is TRBD2 (5 bases). This CDR3 is built from 15 residues. The germline gives CDR1 ENHRY, CDR2 SYGVKD. V lost 3 bases and J lost 2, with 13 bases in between. The CDR3 loop reads CAISDRGRGQETQYF. The CDR3 bases are TGTGCCATCAGTGATCGGGGTCGGGGACAAGAGACCCAGTACTTC.

The chain has TRBV6-5 and TRBJ1-4; D perhaps matches TRBD1 (5 bases). Trimming removed 5 bases from V and 14 bases from J, with 15 bases in between. Germline CDR1 and CDR2: MNHEY and SVGAGI. This CDR3 is 12 amino acids long. This CDR3 reads CASSDPGERLFF. The CDR3, as DNA: TGTGCCAGCAGTGACCCGGGGGAGAGGCTGTTTTTT.

The CDR3 spells CAWSGPGTVNTEAFF. CDR3 sequence (DNA): TGTGCCTGGAGTGGTCCCGGGACAGTGAACACTGAAGCTTTCTTT. This chain connects TRBV30 to TRBJ1-1; 7 positions agree with TRBD1. Losses at the gene ends were 1 base for V and 0 bases for J; bases not matched to a gene: 5. The CDR3 covers 15 residues. The V gene's germline CDR1 is GTSNPN and CDR2 SVGIG (reference sequence).

The rearrangement uses TRBV28 and TRBJ1-1, with D maybe TRBD1 (5 bases). The CDR3 has 15 amino acids. Trimming removed 6 bases at V and 6 bases at J, with 20 bases between. Germline lookup yields CDR1 MDHEN and CDR2 SYDVKM. The CDR3 reads CASSHIWGSGPEAFF. DNA for the CDR3: TGTGCCAGCAGCCACATTTGGGGTTCAGGGCCTGAAGCTTTCTTT.

The rearrangement links TRBV11-2 to TRBJ2-1; perhaps TRBD2 as D (6 bases). V was pared by 3 bases and J by 6 bases, with 9 bases between. CDR1 is SGHAT and CDR2 is FQNNGV in the germline V gene. This CDR3 spans 13 amino acids. The chain's CDR3 is CASSLTSRNEQFF. Written as DNA, the CDR3 is TGTGCCAGCAGCTTGACTAGTCGCAATGAGCAGTTCTTC.

The genes are TRBV7-2 and TRBJ1-2, with 11 bases that match TRBD1. The CDR3 is 15 residues long. V shed 4 bases and J 3 bases; nucleotides not matched to a gene: 4. Germline V gives CDR1 SGHTA, CDR2 FQGNSA. The CDR3 coding sequence is TGTGCCAGCAGCTCCCGGACAGGGGGCTACTATGGCTACACCTTC. Protein: CASSSRTGGYYGYTF.

The V and J genes are TRBV11-2 and TRBJ2-2, with D unresolved. CDR3 length equals 13 residues. CDR1 is SGHAT, CDR2 FQNNGV, per germline. Trimming shortened V by 1 base and J by 4 bases, and 4 bases separated the two germline ends. The DNA of the CDR3 is TGTGCCAGCAGCTTAGGCAGCACCGGGGAGCTGTTTTTT. It yields the protein CASSLGSTGELFF. Variable domain in full (rest from reference TRBV11-2 and TRBJ2-2): EAGVAQSPRYKIIEKRQSVAFWCNPISGHATLYWYQQILGQGPKLLIQFQNNGVVDDSQLPKDRFSAERLKGVDSTLKIQPAKLEDSAVYLCASSLGSTGELFFGEGSRLTVL.

This clone was detected only a few times. V usage is TRBV6-5 and J usage is TRBJ1-1; TRBD1 is a possible D gene (6 bases). This CDR3 is 12 amino acids long. From germline, CDR1 is MNHEY and CDR2 SVGAGI. V was clipped by 4 bases and J by 8 bases, with 11 bases between them. The CDR3 DNA sequence: TGTGCCAGCAGTTTAGGGGGTAGGGAAGCTTTCTTT. This codes for CASSLGGREAFF.

This clone was seen just once. The chain joins TRBV7-6 to TRBJ2-3; 7 nucleotides agree with TRBD1. The V gene end was trimmed by 4 bases and the J gene end by 1 base; junction bases not matched to a gene: 8. The germline V gene has CDR1 SGHVS and CDR2 FNYEAQ. The length of the CDR3 is 16 residues. The DNA of the CDR3 is TGTGCCAGCAGCTCTACCGGGACAGCGCGCACAGATACGCAGTATTTT. Its protein is CASSSTGTARTDTQYF.

V and J are TRBV10-1 and TRBJ1-5; no firm D call. Germline V gene sequence: CDR1 WNHNN, CDR2 SYGVQD (reference sequence). V was clipped by 3 bases and J by 7 bases, with 10 bases between them. CDR3 length: 13 residues. Here the CDR3 DNA reads TGCGCCAGCAGTGACGGACTGGGACAGCCCCAGCATTTT. Translated: CASSDGLGQPQHF.

The V gene is TRBV15, the J gene TRBJ1-1, with D tentatively TRBD1 (6 bases). The CDR3 totals 16 residues. The ends were cut back, 0 bases at V and 4 bases at J, with 15 bases in the middle. Germline values: CDR1 LNHNV, CDR2 YYDKDF (reference sequence). CDR3 residues: CATSRERGHQGTEAFF. The CDR3 DNA reads as TGTGCCACCAGCAGAGAACGGGGACACCAAGGCACTGAAGCTTTCTTT.

The rearrangement links TRBV30 to TRBJ2-1; D is unresolved. Trimming removed 0 bases at V and 4 bases at J, with 4 bases between. The CDR3 extends over 12 amino acids. The germline V gene encodes CDR1 GTSNPN and CDR2 SVGIG (reference sequence). The CDR3 loop reads CAWSVLYNEQFF. In DNA, the CDR3 is TGTGCCTGGAGTGTACTGTACAATGAGCAGTTCTTC.

This sequence joins TRBV7-2 and TRBJ2-1; 7 nucleotides agree with TRBD2. CDR3 size: 15 residues. Germline values: CDR1 SGHTA, CDR2 FQGNSA. V shed 2 bases and J 7 bases; nucleotides not matched to a gene: 8. The CDR3 here is CASSLNPGLINEQFF. CDR3 DNA sequence: TGTGCCAGCAGCTTAAACCCGGGACTAATAAATGAGCAGTTCTTC.

V and J are TRBV18 and TRBJ2-7, with a possible D match to TRBD2 (5 bases). The V gene's germline CDR1 is KGHSH and CDR2 LQKENI. Trimming stripped 3 bases from V and 3 bases from J, with 12 bases between. The CDR3 extends over 14 amino acids. The CDR3 spells CASSPPGYNYEQYF. The CDR3 DNA sequence: TGTGCCAGCTCACCTCCGGGATATAACTACGAGCAGTACTTC.

The chain has TRBV30 and TRBJ2-2; perhaps TRBD2 as D (6 bases). V lost 0 bases to trimming and J lost 6 bases, with 8 bases between them. CDR3 length equals 13 residues. In germline, CDR1 is GTSNPN, CDR2 SVGIG (reference sequence). This CDR3 reads CAWSVPGAGELFF. CDR3 coding DNA: TGTGCCTGGAGTGTACCGGGGGCCGGGGAGCTGTTTTTT.

This rearrangement joins TRBV14 to TRBJ2-7; 10 nucleotides align to TRBD1. J gave up 3 bases and V 5 bases, and 10 bases lay outside the gene matches. CDR1 SGHDN and CDR2 FVKESK come from the germline V gene. This CDR3 region has 16 residues. CDR3 sequence: CASSEKTGGRIYEQYF. The CDR3 DNA is TGTGCCAGCAGCGAGAAGACAGGGGGCCGGATCTACGAGCAGTACTTC.

The chain combines TRBV7-9 with TRBJ2-5; D not resolved. The DNA end is more similar to TRBJ2-7, so the J call may be wrong. This CDR3 comprises 11 residues. Germline lookup yields CDR1 SEHNR and CDR2 FQNEAQ (reference sequence). The CDR3: CASSASYEQYF. The CDR3, as DNA: TGTGCCAGCAGCGCATCGTACGAGCAGTACTTC.

This clone was seen only a few times. The rearrangement links TRBV7-9 to TRBJ2-1, with D perhaps matching TRBD1 (5 bases). In germline, CDR1 is SEHNR, CDR2 FQNEAQ (reference sequence). This CDR3 has 14 residues. The germline V and J ends were trimmed by 1 base and 4 bases, with 8 bases remaining between them. For the CDR3, the DNA is TGTGCCAGCAGCTTAGTTCCAGGGTACAATGAGCAGTTCTTC. Translating gives CASSLVPGYNEQFF.

This chain uses TRBV19 with TRBJ1-5, with D possibly being TRBD1 (5 bases). The germline V gene encodes CDR1 LNHDA and CDR2 SQIVND (reference sequence). Trimming left V 5 bases short and J 2 bases short, with 16 bases between. This CDR3 contains 16 residues. The CDR3 is CASSVQGALGNQPQHF. CDR3 nucleotide sequence: TGTGCCAGTAGTGTGCAGGGTGCCCTTGGCAATCAGCCCCAGCATTTT.

The V and J genes are TRBV6-1 and TRBJ1-3; D unclear. The CDR3 has 12 residues. The germline gives CDR1 MNHNS, CDR2 SASEGT. Trimming pared 2 bases from V and 7 bases from J, leaving 6 bases between. CDR3 in DNA: TGTGCCAGCAGTGAACCCGGGAACACCATATATTTT. It specifies CASSEPGNTIYF.

The chain combines TRBV7-8 with TRBJ2-3, with 9 bases lining up with TRBD1. CDR3 size: 15 residues. After removal of 3 bases from V and 2 bases from J, the junction contained 3 bases not matched to a gene. CDR1 SGHVS and CDR2 FQNEAQ come from the germline V gene. This CDR3 is CASSLGQGFTDTQYF. The CDR3 region has the DNA TGTGCCAGCAGCTTGGGACAGGGTTTCACAGATACGCAGTATTTT. The entire variable domain, with the rest obtained from reference TRBV7-8 and TRBJ2-3, is as follows: GAGVSQSPRYKVAKRGQDVALRCDPISGHVSLFWYQQALGQGPEFLTYFQNEAQLDKSGLPSDRFFAERPEGSVSTLKIQRTQQEDSAVYLCASSLGQGFTDTQYFGPGTRLTVL.

This clone was picked up a small number of times. Written as DNA, the CDR3 is TGTGCCAGCAGTGAAGCGGTAACTAGTAGTAGGATAAATGAGCAGTTCTTC. Translated: CASSEAVTSSRINEQFF. The rearrangement joins TRBV6-1 to TRBJ2-1, with D perhaps matching TRBD2 (5 bases). The CDR3 totals 17 residues. The germline V gene encodes CDR1 MNHNS and CDR2 SASEGT. Trimming cost V 0 bases and J 7 bases, with 19 bases left between them.

The chain recombines TRBV7-3 with TRBJ2-1; D might be TRBD2 (7 bases). Between the trimmed V and J ends, which lost 5 bases and 6 bases, there was a span of 14 bases. The length of the CDR3 is 14 residues. Germline-derived CDR1 and CDR2 are SGHTA and FQGTGA. Here the CDR3 reads CASSQGGGSNEQFF. In DNA form, the CDR3 reads TGTGCCAGCAGCCAAGGGGGAGGGAGCAATGAGCAGTTCTTC.

The V call is TRBV7-9, the J call TRBJ1-2, with D maybe TRBD1 (6 bases). The V gene's germline CDR1 is SEHNR and CDR2 FQNEAQ (reference sequence). With 5 bases removed from V and 8 bases from J, the gap between germline ends came to 18 bases. The CDR3 runs 14 residues. The CDR3 spells CASSPLPGRGGYTF. As DNA, the CDR3 is TGTGCCAGCAGCCCGCTTCCGGGCAGGGGCGGCTACACCTTC.

This rearrangement joins TRBV5-1 to TRBJ2-5, with 11 bases fitting TRBD2. The assigned J gene may be wrong: the sequence end matches TRBJ2-7 better. The length of the CDR3 is 15 residues. Per germline, CDR1 SGHRS and CDR2 YFSETQ. The CDR3 loop reads CASSSSGGGNYEQYF. As DNA, the CDR3 is TGCGCCAGCTCTAGTAGCGGGGGGGGGAACTACGAGCAGTACTTC.

The gene calls are TRBV5-5 and TRBJ1-6; 7 bases are shared with TRBD1. The germline CDR1 and CDR2 sequences are SGHKS and YYEKEE (reference sequence). The J segment lost 10 bases and the V segment lost 0 bases, leaving 4 bases of the junction unmatched. CDR3 length equals 14 residues. The CDR3 coding sequence is TGTGCCAGCAGCTTGGGACAGGGCCGGTCACCCCTCCACTTT. Translated: CASSLGQGRSPLHF.

The chain employs TRBV5-4 and TRBJ2-1; 11 bases match TRBD2. The CDR3 extends over 15 amino acids. Germline CDR1 is SGHNT and CDR2 is YYREEE (reference sequence). The V segment lost 0 bases and the J segment 5 bases; nucleotides outside the gene matches: 1. The CDR3 bases are TGTGCCAGCAGCTTGGCGGGACTAGCGGACAATGAGCAGTTCTTC. Protein product: CASSLAGLADNEQFF. Full variable domain (remainder filled in from reference TRBV5-4 and TRBJ2-1): ETGVTQSPTHLIKTRGQQVTLRCSSQSGHNTVSWYQQALGQGPQFIFQYYREEENGRGNFPPRFSGLQFPNYSSELNVNALELDDSALYLCASSLAGLADNEQFFGPGTRLTVL.